A single sample is the source of the 18 T cell receptor beta chains below, sequenced in a study of vaccination effects on CD4 cells after COVID-19. The antigens of these receptors remain unknown. Culture lasted approximately 10 days before CD4+ T cell isolation. Participants received two doses of either the BNT162b2 or mRNA-1273 vaccine. TCRdb's table, derived via immunoSEQ multiplex PCR, lists solely in-frame clones and lacks some. This table holds some 30,000 clones, over 70% found once. Sequenced material: CD4+ T cells from PBMCs cultured without peptide, taken after COVID-19 vaccination. The source of these receptors is a human donor who received a COVID-19 vaccine.

V and J are TRBV7-2 and TRBJ1-2, with 10 positions matching TRBD1. Germline V gene sequence: CDR1 SGHTA, CDR2 FQGNSA. This CDR3 is built from 15 residues. Trimming took 5 bases from V and 4 from J; bases not matched to a gene: 7. CDR3 amino acids: CASSPGTGVVYGYTF. The CDR3 DNA is TGTGCCAGCAGCCCAGGGACAGGGGTGGTCTATGGCTACACCTTC.

This rearrangement joins TRBV4-2 to TRBJ2-3, with D uncertain. CDR1 and CDR2 from the germline V gene are LGHNA and YNFKEQ. CDR3 length equals 12 residues. Trimming pared 1 base from V and 5 bases from J, leaving 4 bases between. CDR3 nucleotide sequence: TGTGCCAGCAGCCAAGGGGAAGATACGCAGTATTTT. It translates to CASSQGEDTQYF.

The DNA for the CDR3 is TGTGCCAGCAGCCGAGGGGGTACGACCTCCTACGAGCAGTACTTC. Translated: CASSRGGTTSYEQYF. The rearrangement links TRBV11-2 to TRBJ2-7; D is possibly TRBD1 (6 bases). Per the germline V gene, CDR1 is SGHAT and CDR2 is FQNNGV. The CDR3 has 15 amino acids. V lost 5 bases to trimming and J lost 0 bases, with 14 bases between them.

This chain connects TRBV12-5 to TRBJ1-5; 9 positions agree with TRBD1. This CDR3 is built from 15 residues. Germline V gene data show CDR1 as LGHNT and CDR2 as FRNRAP. V dropped 1 base and J dropped 4; count of bases not matched to a gene: 2. This CDR3 reads CASGLGGTGNQPQHF. The CDR3 bases are TGTGCTAGTGGTTTGGGCGGGACAGGGAATCAGCCCCAGCATTTT.

This chain joins TRBV5-8 and TRBJ2-4; no definite D call. Germline V lookup: CDR1 SGHTS, CDR2 YDEGEE. The V gene lost 0 bases and the J gene lost 16 bases, with 5 bases spanning the gap. There are 9 residues in the CDR3. The CDR3 sequence: CASSLAPYF. CDR3 bases: TGTGCCAGCAGCTTGGCACCCTACTTC.

The CDR3 sequence is CASSLGLAGAEEQYF. CDR3 bases: TGTGCCAGCAGCTTAGGGCTAGCGGGAGCAGAGGAGCAGTACTTC. The rearrangement uses TRBV7-2 and TRBJ2-7; 10 nucleotides line up with TRBD2. J was trimmed by 7 bases and V by 1 base; bases with no gene match: 7. In germline, CDR1 is SGHTA, CDR2 FQGNSA. This CDR3 is built from 15 residues. The complete variable domain, with remaining parts taken from reference TRBV7-2 and TRBJ2-7, reads GAGVSQSPSNKVTEKGKDVELRCDPISGHTALYWYRQSLGQGLEFLIYFQGNSAPDKSGLPSDRFSAERTGGSVSTLTIQRTQQEDSAVYLCASSLGLAGAEEQYFGPGTRLTVT.

This clone was counted once. The rearrangement joins TRBV11-2 to TRBJ1-5, with 10 positions matching TRBD1. The germline gives CDR1 SGHAT, CDR2 FQNNGV. V trimming: 3 bases; J trimming: 5 bases; junction bases outside the gene matches: 1. CDR3 length equals 14 residues. In DNA form, the CDR3 reads TGTGCCAGCAGCTTGACAGGGGGCGATCAGCCCCAGCATTTT. Amino acids: CASSLTGGDQPQHF. Full variable domain (outside the CDR3, taken from reference TRBV11-2 and TRBJ1-5): EAGVAQSPRYKIIEKRQSVAFWCNPISGHATLYWYQQILGQGPKLLIQFQNNGVVDDSQLPKDRFSAERLKGVDSTLKIQPAKLEDSAVYLCASSLTGGDQPQHFGDGTRLSIL.

The chain is built from TRBV6-5 and TRBJ2-7; 10 positions agree with TRBD2. Looked up from germline, CDR1 is MNHEY and CDR2 is SVGAGI. J gave up 1 base and V 0 bases, and 3 bases lay outside the gene matches. The CDR3 contains 16 residues. The CDR3 loop reads CASSYSDSGRSYEQYF. The CDR3 DNA sequence: TGTGCCAGCAGTTACTCGGATAGCGGGAGGTCCTACGAGCAGTACTTC.

V usage is TRBV7-9 and J usage is TRBJ2-1, with D perhaps matching TRBD2 (5 bases). The CDR3 sequence is 15 residues long. CDR1 and CDR2 (germline): SEHNR, FQNEAQ (reference sequence). Trimming pared 5 bases from V and 8 bases from J, leaving 19 bases between. The CDR3 coding sequence is TGTGCCAGCAGCCCCCGAAGCGGAGCCCACCATGAGCAGTTCTTC. Residues: CASSPRSGAHHEQFF. Using reference TRBV7-9 and TRBJ2-1 for the parts outside the CDR3, the full variable domain is DTGVSQNPRHKITKRGQNVTFRCDPISEHNRLYWYRQTLGQGPEFLTYFQNEAQLEKSRLLSDRFSAERPKGSFSTLEIQRTEQGDSAMYLCASSPRSGAHHEQFFGPGTRLTVL.

This chain connects TRBV25-1 to TRBJ1-1, with D possibly being TRBD1 (5 bases). Trimming shortened V by 7 bases and J by 3 bases, and 15 bases separated the two germline ends. CDR1 and CDR2 from the germline V gene are MGHDK and SYGVNS. This CDR3 spans 14 amino acids. CDR3 sequence reads: CASTPRGFDTEAFF. CDR3 nucleotide sequence: TGTGCCAGCACCCCCCGGGGGTTCGACACTGAAGCTTTCTTT.

This clone was observed once. This chain connects TRBV9 to TRBJ2-2, with D possibly matching TRBD2 (7 bases). There are 14 residues in the CDR3. V lost 1 base, J lost 4 bases, and 8 bases lay in between. Germline V gives CDR1 SGDLS, CDR2 YYNGEE. The CDR3 loop reads CASSVRGGTGELFF. CDR3 DNA sequence: TGTGCCAGCAGCGTAAGGGGGGGCACCGGGGAGCTGTTTTTT. Full variable domain (missing parts from reference TRBV9 and TRBJ2-2): DSGVTQTPKHLITATGQRVTLRCSPRSGDLSVYWYQQSLDQGLQFLIQYYNGEERAKGNILERFSAQQFPDLHSELNLSSLELGDSALYFCASSVRGGTGELFFGEGSRLTVL.

The V and J genes are TRBV28 and TRBJ1-1; 7 bases line up with TRBD1. J lost 5 bases, V lost 2 bases, and 8 bases had no gene match. Per germline, CDR1 MDHEN and CDR2 SYDVKM. The CDR3 is 15 amino acids. As DNA, the CDR3 is TGTGCCAGCAGTTTAGTGCGGGGCAGGGGGACTGAAGCTTTCTTT. Translating it yields CASSLVRGRGTEAFF.

This chain joins TRBV5-4 and TRBJ2-5; D might be TRBD1 or TRBD2, each matching 6 bases. CDR1 is SGHNT and CDR2 is YYREEE in the germline V gene (reference sequence). The V and J ends lost 2 bases and 1 base respectively, with 9 bases between them. The CDR3 is 14 amino acids. CDR3: CASSLGGPQETQYF. The CDR3 DNA sequence: TGTGCCAGCAGCTTAGGGGGGCCCCAAGAGACCCAGTACTTC.

The chain recombines TRBV5-1 with TRBJ2-5; D is undetermined. V lost 4 bases to trimming and J lost 4 bases, with 11 bases between them. Germline CDR1 is SGHRS and CDR2 is YFSETQ. CDR3 size: 13 residues. CDR3 in DNA: TGCGCCAGCAGCAAGCTTATCGGAGAGACCCAGTACTTC. This gives the protein CASSKLIGETQYF.

The chain joins TRBV11-2 to TRBJ2-1; D gene ambiguous. CDR1 and CDR2 from the germline V gene are SGHAT and FQNNGV. V dropped 0 bases and J dropped 6 bases, with 12 bases sitting between them. CDR3 size: 15 residues. The CDR3 reads CASSLEATKGNEQFF. The CDR3 bases are TGTGCCAGCAGCTTAGAGGCCACCAAGGGCAATGAGCAGTTCTTC.

This clone has more than one count but fewer than ten. This sequence joins TRBV28 and TRBJ1-6; 10 bases align to TRBD1. Per germline, CDR1 MDHEN and CDR2 SYDVKM. This CDR3 is built from 14 residues. V was pared by 6 bases and J by 9 bases, with 5 bases of the junction left unmatched. The CDR3 region has the DNA TGTGCCAGCAGGGGACAGGGGTATGTTTCACCCCTCCACTTT. Translated, it gives CASRGQGYVSPLHF.

There are a few counts of this clone. J is TRBJ2-7 and V is TRBV5-1; tentative D call: TRBD1 (6 bases). Germline-derived CDR1 and CDR2 are SGHRS and YFSETQ. Trimming pared 7 bases from V and 5 bases from J, leaving 16 bases between. This CDR3 is built from 13 residues. The CDR3 nucleotides read TGCGCCAGCCGACACAGGGTCGGGAACGAGCAGTACTTC. Translating gives CASRHRVGNEQYF.

The rearrangement joins TRBV5-5 to TRBJ2-7, with unresolved D. The CDR3 runs to 12 residues. Trimming took 4 bases from V and 6 from J, leaving 11 bases between them. Germline CDR1 SGHKS, CDR2 YYEKEE (reference sequence). The CDR3 DNA sequence: TGTGCCAGCAGCCATTACACCGGCGAGCAGTACTTC. It yields the protein CASSHYTGEQYF.